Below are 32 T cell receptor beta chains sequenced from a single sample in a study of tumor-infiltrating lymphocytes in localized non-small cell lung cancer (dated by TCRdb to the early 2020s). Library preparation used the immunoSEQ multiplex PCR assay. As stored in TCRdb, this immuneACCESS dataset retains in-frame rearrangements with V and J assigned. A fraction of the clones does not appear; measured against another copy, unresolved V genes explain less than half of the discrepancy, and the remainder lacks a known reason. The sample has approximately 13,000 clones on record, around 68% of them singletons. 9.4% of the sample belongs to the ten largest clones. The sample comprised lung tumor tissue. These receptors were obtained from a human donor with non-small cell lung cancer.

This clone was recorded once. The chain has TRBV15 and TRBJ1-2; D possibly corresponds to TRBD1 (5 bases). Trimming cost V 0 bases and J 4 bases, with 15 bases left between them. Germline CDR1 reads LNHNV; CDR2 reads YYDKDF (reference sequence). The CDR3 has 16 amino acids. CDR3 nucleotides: TGTGCCACCAGCAGAGAAGGGACGGACCTAGGCTATGGCTACACCTTC. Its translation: CATSREGTDLGYGYTF.

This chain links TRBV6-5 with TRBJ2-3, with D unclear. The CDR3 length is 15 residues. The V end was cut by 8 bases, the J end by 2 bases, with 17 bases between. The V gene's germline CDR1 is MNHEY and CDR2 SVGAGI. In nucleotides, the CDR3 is TGTGCCAGCGTAAGGGATATGGCCCACACAGATACGCAGTATTTT. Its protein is CASVRDMAHTDTQYF.

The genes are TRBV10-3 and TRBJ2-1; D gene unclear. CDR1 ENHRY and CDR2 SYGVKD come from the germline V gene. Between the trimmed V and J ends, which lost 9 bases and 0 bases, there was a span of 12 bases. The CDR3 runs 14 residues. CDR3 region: CAIVFGSSYNEQFF. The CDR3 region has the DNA TGTGCCATAGTTTTCGGTAGCTCCTACAATGAGCAGTTCTTC.

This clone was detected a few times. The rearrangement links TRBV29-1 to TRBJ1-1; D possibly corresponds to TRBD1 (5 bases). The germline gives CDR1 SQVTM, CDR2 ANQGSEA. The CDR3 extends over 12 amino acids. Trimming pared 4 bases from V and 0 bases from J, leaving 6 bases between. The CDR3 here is CSVGDLNTEAFF. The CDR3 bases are TGCAGCGTTGGGGACCTGAACACTGAAGCTTTCTTT.

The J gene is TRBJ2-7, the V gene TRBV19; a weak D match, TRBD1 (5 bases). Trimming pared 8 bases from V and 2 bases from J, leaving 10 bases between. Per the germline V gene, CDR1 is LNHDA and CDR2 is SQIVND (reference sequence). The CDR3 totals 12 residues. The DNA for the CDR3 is TGTGCCAGTGAAGACAGTGCCTACGAGCAGTACTTC. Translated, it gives CASEDSAYEQYF.

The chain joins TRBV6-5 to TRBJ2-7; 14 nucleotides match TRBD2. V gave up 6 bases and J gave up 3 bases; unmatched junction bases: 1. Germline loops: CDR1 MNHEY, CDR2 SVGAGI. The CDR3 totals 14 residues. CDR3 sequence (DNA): TGTGCCAGCAGGGGACTAGCGGGAGTCTACGAGCAGTACTTC. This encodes CASRGLAGVYEQYF.

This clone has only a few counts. The CDR3 region has the DNA TGTGCCAGTAGTACCCAGGGTGCCGATAATTCACCCCTCCACTTT. This translates into CASSTQGADNSPLHF. V gene TRBV19 combines with J gene TRBJ1-6, with D possibly matching TRBD1 (5 bases). V was clipped by 4 bases and J by 5 bases, with 12 bases between them. This CDR3 region has 15 residues. The V gene's germline CDR1 is LNHDA and CDR2 SQIVND (reference sequence). The complete variable domain, with remaining parts taken from reference TRBV19 and TRBJ1-6, reads DGGITQSPKYLFRKEGQNVTLSCEQNLNHDAMYWYRQDPGQGLRLIYYSQIVNDFQKGDIAEGYSVSREKKESFPLTVTSAQKNPTAFYLCASSTQGADNSPLHFGNGTRLTVT.

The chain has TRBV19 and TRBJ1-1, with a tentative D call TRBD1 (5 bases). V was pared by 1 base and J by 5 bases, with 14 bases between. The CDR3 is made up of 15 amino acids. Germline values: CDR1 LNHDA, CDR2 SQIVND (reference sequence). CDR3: CASSIGRMGQTEAFF. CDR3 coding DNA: TGTGCCAGTAGTATAGGGCGCATGGGGCAAACTGAAGCTTTCTTT.

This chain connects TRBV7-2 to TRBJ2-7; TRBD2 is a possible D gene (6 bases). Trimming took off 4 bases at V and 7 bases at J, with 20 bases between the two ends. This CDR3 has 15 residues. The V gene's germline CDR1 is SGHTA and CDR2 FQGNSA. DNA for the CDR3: TGTGCCAGCAGCTCCTCCCGGATTCGGGGGTATGAGCAGTACTTC. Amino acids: CASSSSRIRGYEQYF. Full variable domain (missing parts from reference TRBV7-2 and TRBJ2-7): GAGVSQSPSNKVTEKGKDVELRCDPISGHTALYWYRQSLGQGLEFLIYFQGNSAPDKSGLPSDRFSAERTGGSVSTLTIQRTQQEDSAVYLCASSSSRIRGYEQYFGPGTRLTVT.

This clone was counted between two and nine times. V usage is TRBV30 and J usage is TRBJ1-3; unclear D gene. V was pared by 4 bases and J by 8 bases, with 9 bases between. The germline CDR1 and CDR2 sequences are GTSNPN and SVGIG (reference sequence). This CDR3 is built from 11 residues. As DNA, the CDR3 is TGTGCCTGGACTAATGGGGACACCATATATTTT. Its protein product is CAWTNGDTIYF. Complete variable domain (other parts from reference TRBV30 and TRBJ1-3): SQTIHQWPATLVQPVGSPLSLECTVEGTSNPNLYWYRQAAGRGLQLLFYSVGIGQISSEVPQNLSASRPQDRQFILSSKKLLLSDSGFYLCAWTNGDTIYFGEGSWLTVV.

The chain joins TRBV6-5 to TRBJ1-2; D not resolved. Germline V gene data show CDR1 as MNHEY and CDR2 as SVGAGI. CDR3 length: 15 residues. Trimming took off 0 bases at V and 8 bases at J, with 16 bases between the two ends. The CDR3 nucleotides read TGTGCCAGCAGTTACTCGAGCGGTCCTCTTGACGGCTACACCTTC. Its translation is CASSYSSGPLDGYTF.

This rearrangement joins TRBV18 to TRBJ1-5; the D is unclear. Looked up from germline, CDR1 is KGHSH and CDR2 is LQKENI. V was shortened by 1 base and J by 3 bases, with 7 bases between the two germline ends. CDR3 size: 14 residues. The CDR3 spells CASSPLQNNQPQHF. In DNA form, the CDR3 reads TGTGCCAGCTCACCACTACAGAACAATCAGCCCCAGCATTTT. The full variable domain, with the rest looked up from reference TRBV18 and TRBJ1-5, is NAGVMQNPRHLVRRRGQEARLRCSPMKGHSHVYWYRQLPEEGLKFMVYLQKENIIDESGMPKERFSAEFPKEGPSILRIQQVVRGDSAAYFCASSPLQNNQPQHFGDGTRLSIL.

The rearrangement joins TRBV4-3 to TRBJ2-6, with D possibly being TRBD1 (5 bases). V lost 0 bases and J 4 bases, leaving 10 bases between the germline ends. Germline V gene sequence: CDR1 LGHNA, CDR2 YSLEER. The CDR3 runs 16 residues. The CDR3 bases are TGCGCCAGCAGCCAAGACCCCAGGGCCGGGGCCAACGTCCTGACTTTC. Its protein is CASSQDPRAGANVLTF.

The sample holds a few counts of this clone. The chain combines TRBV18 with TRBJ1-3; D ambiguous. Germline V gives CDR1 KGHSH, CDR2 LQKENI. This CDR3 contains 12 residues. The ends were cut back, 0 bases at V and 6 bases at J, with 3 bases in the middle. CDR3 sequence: CASSPPINTIYF. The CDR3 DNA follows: TGTGCCAGCTCACCACCGATAAACACCATATATTTT.

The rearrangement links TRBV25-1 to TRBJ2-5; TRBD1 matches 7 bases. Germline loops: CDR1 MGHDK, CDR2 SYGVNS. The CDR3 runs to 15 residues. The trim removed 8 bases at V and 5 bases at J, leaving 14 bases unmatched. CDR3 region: CASAESKQGRETQYF. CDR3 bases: TGTGCCAGCGCTGAGTCGAAACAGGGGCGGGAGACCCAGTACTTC.

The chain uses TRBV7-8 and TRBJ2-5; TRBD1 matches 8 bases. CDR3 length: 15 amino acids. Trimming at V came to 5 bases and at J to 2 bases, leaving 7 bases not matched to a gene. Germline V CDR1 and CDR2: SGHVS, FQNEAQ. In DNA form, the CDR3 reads TGTGCCAGCAGCGCAGGGGGCGGAGGTCAAGAGACCCAGTACTTC. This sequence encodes CASSAGGGGQETQYF. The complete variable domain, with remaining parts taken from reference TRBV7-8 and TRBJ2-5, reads GAGVSQSPRYKVAKRGQDVALRCDPISGHVSLFWYQQALGQGPEFLTYFQNEAQLDKSGLPSDRFFAERPEGSVSTLKIQRTQQEDSAVYLCASSAGGGGQETQYFGPGTRLLVL.

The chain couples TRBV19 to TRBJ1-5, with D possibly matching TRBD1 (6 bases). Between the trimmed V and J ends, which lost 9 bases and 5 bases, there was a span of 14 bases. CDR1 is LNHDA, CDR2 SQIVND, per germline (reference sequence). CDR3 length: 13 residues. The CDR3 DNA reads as TGTGCCAGCTCACAGGGCCGGGATCAGCCCCAGCATTTT. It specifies CASSQGRDQPQHF.

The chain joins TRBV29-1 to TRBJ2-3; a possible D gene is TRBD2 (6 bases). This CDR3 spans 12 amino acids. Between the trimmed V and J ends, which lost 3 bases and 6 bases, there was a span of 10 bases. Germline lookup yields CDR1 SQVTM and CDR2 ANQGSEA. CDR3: CSVEDGGDTQYF. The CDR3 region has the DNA TGCAGCGTTGAGGACGGAGGGGATACGCAGTATTTT.

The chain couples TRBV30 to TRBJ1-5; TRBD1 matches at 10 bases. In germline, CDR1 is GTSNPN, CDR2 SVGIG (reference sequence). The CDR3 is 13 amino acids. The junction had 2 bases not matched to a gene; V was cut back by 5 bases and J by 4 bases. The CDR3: CAWGDRGNQPQHF. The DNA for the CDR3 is TGTGCCTGGGGGGACAGGGGAAATCAGCCCCAGCATTTT.

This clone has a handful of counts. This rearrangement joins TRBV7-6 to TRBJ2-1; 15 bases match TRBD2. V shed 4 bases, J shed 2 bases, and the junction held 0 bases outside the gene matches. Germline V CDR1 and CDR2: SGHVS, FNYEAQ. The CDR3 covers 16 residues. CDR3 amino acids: CASSWTSGGAYNEQFF. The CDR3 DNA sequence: TGTGCCAGCAGCTGGACTAGCGGGGGGGCCTACAATGAGCAGTTCTTC.

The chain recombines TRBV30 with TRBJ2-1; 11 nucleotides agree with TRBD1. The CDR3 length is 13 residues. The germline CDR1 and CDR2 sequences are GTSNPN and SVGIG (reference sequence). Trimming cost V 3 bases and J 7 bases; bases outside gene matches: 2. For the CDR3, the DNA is TGTGCCTGGAGGGGACAGGGGGGGAATGAGCAGTTCTTC. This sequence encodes CAWRGQGGNEQFF.

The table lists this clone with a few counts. CDR3 in amino acids: CASRVIAGEQYF. The CDR3 nucleotides are TGTGCCAGCAGGGTAATAGCGGGAGAGCAGTACTTC. The V and J genes are TRBV2 and TRBJ2-7; TRBD2 aligns across 8 bases. The CDR3 sequence is 12 residues long. Germline V gives CDR1 SNHLY, CDR2 FYNNEI. The V gene end was trimmed by 6 bases and the J gene end by 7 bases; junction bases not matched to a gene: 5.

CDR3: CASSGTGYGYTF. The CDR3 DNA is TGTGCCAGCAGTGGAACAGGGTACGGCTACACCTTC. The gene calls are TRBV27 and TRBJ1-2, with D maybe TRBD1 (6 bases). The CDR3 is 12 residues long. The germline V and J ends were trimmed by 5 bases and 8 bases, with 12 bases remaining between them. CDR1 MNHEY and CDR2 SMNVEV come from the germline V gene (reference sequence).

CDR3 nucleotide sequence: TGCGCCAGCAGCCTGGGGGCAGGGCATCAGCCCCAGCATTTT. Amino acids: CASSLGAGHQPQHF. The chain is built from TRBV5-1 and TRBJ1-5, with D possibly TRBD1 on 6 matching bases. Germline V gives CDR1 SGHRS, CDR2 YFSETQ. The CDR3 loop spans 14 amino acids. The ends were cut back, 4 bases at V and 5 bases at J, with 13 bases in the middle.

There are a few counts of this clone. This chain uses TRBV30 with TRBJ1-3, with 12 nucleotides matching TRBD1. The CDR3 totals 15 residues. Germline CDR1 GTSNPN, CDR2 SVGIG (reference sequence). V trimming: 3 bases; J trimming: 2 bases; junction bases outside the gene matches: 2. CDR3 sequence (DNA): TGTGCCTGGAGCGGGGACAGGGGGCCTGGAAACACCATATATTTT. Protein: CAWSGDRGPGNTIYF.

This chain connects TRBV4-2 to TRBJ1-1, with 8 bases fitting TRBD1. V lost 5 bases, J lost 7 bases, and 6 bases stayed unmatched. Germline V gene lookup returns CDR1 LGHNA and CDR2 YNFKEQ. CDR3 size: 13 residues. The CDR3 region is CASSFGQGDEAFF. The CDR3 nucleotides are TGTGCCAGCAGCTTCGGACAGGGCGATGAAGCTTTCTTT.

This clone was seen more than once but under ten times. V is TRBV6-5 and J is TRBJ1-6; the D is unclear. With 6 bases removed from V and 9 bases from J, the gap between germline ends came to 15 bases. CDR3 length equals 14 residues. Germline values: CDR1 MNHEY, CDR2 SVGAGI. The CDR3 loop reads CASSRESAGSPLHF. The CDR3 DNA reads TGTGCCAGCAGCCGGGAGAGTGCGGGTTCACCCCTCCACTTT.

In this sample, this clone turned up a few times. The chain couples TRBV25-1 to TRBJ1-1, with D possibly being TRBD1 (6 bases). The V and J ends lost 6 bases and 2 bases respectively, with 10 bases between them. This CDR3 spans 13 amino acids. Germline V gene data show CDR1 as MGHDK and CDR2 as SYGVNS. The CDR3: CASRTGINTEAFF. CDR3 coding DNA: TGTGCCAGCAGAACAGGGATAAACACTGAAGCTTTCTTT. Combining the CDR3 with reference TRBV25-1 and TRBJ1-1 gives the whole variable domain EADIYQTPRYLVIGTGKKITLECSQTMGHDKMYWYQQDPGMELHLIHYSYGVNSTEKGDLSSESTVSRIRTEHFPLTLESARPSHTSQYLCASRTGINTEAFFGQGTRLTVV.

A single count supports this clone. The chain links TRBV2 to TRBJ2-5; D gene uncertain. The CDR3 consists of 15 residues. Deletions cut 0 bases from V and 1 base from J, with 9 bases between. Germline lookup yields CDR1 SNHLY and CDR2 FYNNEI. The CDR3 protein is CASSEARLFQETQYF. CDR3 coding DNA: TGTGCCAGCAGTGAAGCAAGACTGTTCCAAGAGACCCAGTACTTC.

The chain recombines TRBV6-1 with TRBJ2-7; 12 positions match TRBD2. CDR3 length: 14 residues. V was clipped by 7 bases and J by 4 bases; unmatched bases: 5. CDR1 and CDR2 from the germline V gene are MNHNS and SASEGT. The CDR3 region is CASTLAGGVYEQYF. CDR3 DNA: TGTGCCAGCACCCTAGCGGGAGGGGTATACGAGCAGTACTTC.

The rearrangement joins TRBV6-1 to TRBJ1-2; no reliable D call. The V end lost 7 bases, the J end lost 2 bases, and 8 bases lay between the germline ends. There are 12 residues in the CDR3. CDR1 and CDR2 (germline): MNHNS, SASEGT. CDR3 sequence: CASILRNYGYTF. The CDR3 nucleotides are TGTGCCAGCATTTTGAGGAACTATGGCTACACCTTC.

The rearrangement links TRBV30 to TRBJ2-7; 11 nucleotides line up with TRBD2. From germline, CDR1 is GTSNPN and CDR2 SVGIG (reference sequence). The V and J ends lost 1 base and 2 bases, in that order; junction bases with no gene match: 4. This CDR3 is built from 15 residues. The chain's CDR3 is CAWSGLAGLTYEQYF. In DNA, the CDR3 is TGTGCCTGGAGTGGACTAGCGGGATTGACCTACGAGCAGTACTTC.